This TCR beta chain was sequenced in a study of cytomegalovirus exposure and HLA in healthy donors. About the research overall: The Caucasian-associated ancestry cluster contained more than 75% of the approximately 390 genotyped donors.

Study-wide findings and caveats: Specificity of three CMV-associated chains for CMV antigens was verified in vitro. With further analysis later on, most CMV-associated TCR beta chains appeared HLA-restricted.

In the PCR, 60 Vbeta and 13 Jbeta primers were used. TCRdb's copy holds only in-frame clones and misses some; the assay was immunoSEQ multiplex PCR. Of about 160,000 clones listed, roughly 80% were seen once; the top ten hold around 6.7%. About this clone: Its specificity is unknown.

V shed 0 bases and J shed 8 bases, with 11 bases lying between them. Germline assignment: CDR1 MNHNY and CDR2 SVGAGI (reference sequence). The CDR3 has 14 residues. This sequence joins TRBV6-6 and TRBJ1-5, with D perhaps TRBD1 (6 bases). This clonotype was obtained from a woman aged 25 to 45 in good health and CMV-seropositive. The specimen sequenced was PBMCs. CDR3 loop: CASSYSNREEPQHF. CDR3 nucleotides: TGTGCCAGCAGTTACTCGAACAGGGAAGAGCCCCAGCATTTT.